A selection of T cell receptor beta chains follows, all from one sample in a study of blood T cells in healthy people across ages. TCRdb re-called the 5' RACE reads through MiXCR, storing one row per CDR3 protein. This sample has 800,000 to 900,000 distinct CDR3 sequences, with around 62% found just once. Sequencing was done on a sample of blood. These receptors came from a young man in good health. Both conserved end residues are part of each CDR3. A D gene is named only where the DNA matches it firmly. Rows give clone size only sometimes, using once, few, many, or a class for an expanded clone.

j_gene	abundance	d_gene	v_gene	CDR3nt	CDR3aa
TRBJ2-1	.	.	TRBV6-5	TGTGCCAGCAGTTACTCGAATACTAGCCCAAGGCCCTACAATGAGCAGTTCTTC	CASSYSNTSPRPYNEQFF
TRBJ2-1	.	TRBD1	TRBV27	TGTGCCAGCAGTCCGTGGACAGGGGATCATGAGCAGTTCTTC	CASSPWTGDHEQFF
TRBJ2-7	.	.	TRBV2	TGTGCCAGAGAAATAGTGGGGGTAGCCTACGAGCAGTACTTC	CAREIVGVAYEQYF
TRBJ1-5	.	TRBD1	TRBV29-1	TGCAGCGTTCGCACCAGGGACAGCCCCAATCAGCCCCAGCATTTT	CSVRTRDSPNQPQHF
TRBJ2-7	few	.	TRBV2	TGTGCCAGCGGCCAGGACAGCGGAGTTTCCTACGAGCAGTACTTC	CASGQDSGVSYEQYF
TRBJ2-7	.	.	TRBV25-1	TGTGCCATCGGGAGGGACAGCCAATACGAGCAGTACTTC	CAIGRDSQYEQYF
TRBJ2-3	.	TRBD2	TRBV11-2	TGTGCCAGCAGCCGCATCGGGACTAACGGAGATACGCAGTATTTT	CASSRIGTNGDTQYF
TRBJ2-1	many	.	TRBV5-1	TGCGCCAGCAGCTTGGCGGACGATGAGCAGTTCTTC	CASSLADDEQFF
TRBJ2-1	.	TRBD1	TRBV18	TGTGCCAGCTCACCACAGGGGGCAGGGAATGAGCAGTTCTTC	CASSPQGAGNEQFF
TRBJ2-3	many	TRBD2	TRBV7-3	TGTGCCAGCAGCTTCGGTTACGGGCGGGGGGGGTATACGCAGTATTTT	CASSFGYGRGGYTQYF
TRBJ2-3	.	TRBD2	TRBV4-3	TGCGCCAGCAGCCGGACTAGCGGGGGGGCCATAGCAGATACGCAGTATTTT	CASSRTSGGAIADTQYF
TRBJ2-7	.	.	TRBV12-3/TRBV12-4	TGTGCCAGCAGTTTAATGTACGAGCAGTACTTC	CASSLMYEQYF
TRBJ2-1	.	.	TRBV20-1	TGCAGTGCTTTGGGGGCGGGAGAGCAGTTCTTC	CSALGAGEQFF
TRBJ1-4	.	.	TRBV4-3	TGCGCCAGCAGCCAAGGGGCGGGCGATGAAAAACTGTTTTTT	CASSQGAGDEKLFF
TRBJ2-2	.	.	TRBV6-5	TGTGCCAGCAGCCTATCGAGCGCCCCGAACACCGGGGAGCTGTTTTTT	CASSLSSAPNTGELFF
TRBJ1-2	.	TRBD1	TRBV24-1	TGCGCCACCAGTGAGACCGGGACAGGAACGTTCTATGGCTACACCTTC	CATSETGTGTFYGYTF
TRBJ2-4	once	TRBD1	TRBV7-6	TGTGCCAGCAGCTCGACAGGGGGTAGGCAGTACTTC	CASSSTGGRQYF
TRBJ2-7	.	.	TRBV20-1	TGCAGTGCTAAGCCCCCGGACAGAGATTCCTACGAGCAGTACTTC	CSAKPPDRDSYEQYF
TRBJ1-6	.	.	TRBV12-3/TRBV12-4	TGTGCCAGCAGTTCTGTAGTGGGTTCACCCCTCCACTTT	CASSSVVGSPLHF
TRBJ2-3	.	TRBD2	TRBV12-3/TRBV12-4	TGTGCCAGCAGTCCCAACGGGCGGCGGGGGAGCACAGATACGCAGTATTTT	CASSPNGRRGSTDTQYF
TRBJ2-1	few	.	TRBV9	TGTGCCAGCAGCGCGCGACAGTCGAGCTCCTACAATGAGCAGTTCTTC	CASSARQSSSYNEQFF
TRBJ1-2	few	.	TRBV4-3	TGCGCCAGCAGCCAAGGACAGGCCCCTAGCTATGGCTACACCTTC	CASSQGQAPSYGYTF
TRBJ2-7	.	.	TRBV9	TGTGCCAGCAGCGCCCTGGGCGGGATCGTTGGCGAGCAGTACTTC	CASSALGGIVGEQYF
TRBJ1-5	few	.	TRBV6-2/TRBV6-3	TGTGCCAGCAGGACCCTGAATGGCAATCAGCCCCAGCATTTT	CASRTLNGNQPQHF
TRBJ2-1	.	TRBD2	TRBV3-1	TGTGCCAGCAGCCAAGATCATCTAGCGGGACTCTCCTACAATGAGCAGTTCTTC	CASSQDHLAGLSYNEQFF
TRBJ2-5	.	.	TRBV9	TGTCCCAGCAGCGCGAGTGAAGAGACCCAGTACTTC	CPSSASEETQYF
TRBJ2-3	few	.	TRBV5-1	TGCGCCAGCAGCTTGCAACAGGCGTACACAGATACGCAGTATTTT	CASSLQQAYTDTQYF
TRBJ2-5	.	TRBD2	TRBV9	TGTGCCAGCCGTGGGGGGGAGGAGACCCAGTACTTC	CASRGGEETQYF
TRBJ1-2	.	.	TRBV7-9	TGTGCCAGCAGCCCGACAGCGGACTATGGCTACACCTTC	CASSPTADYGYTF
TRBJ2-3	.	.	TRBV7-2	TGTGCCAGCAGCGCCCCTAGCACAGATACGCAGTATTTT	CASSAPSTDTQYF
TRBJ2-7	.	TRBD2	TRBV13	TGTGCCAGCAGCCCCCCAGGACTAGCGGCCAACGAGCAGTACTTC	CASSPPGLAANEQYF
TRBJ2-1	.	.	TRBV14	TGTGCCAGCAGCCAAGACCTCGACAGCGAGCAGTTCTTC	CASSQDLDSEQFF
TRBJ2-5	.	.	TRBV6-1	TGTGCCAGCAGTGGATCCCTGACATTCAAGCAGTACTTC	CASSGSLTFKQYF
TRBJ2-1	.	.	TRBV29-1	TGCAGCGTTGAAGAGGACGTTGAAGAGCAGTTCTTC	CSVEEDVEEQFF
TRBJ2-1	.	.	TRBV3-1	TGTGCCAGCAGCCAAAGGGTAGGGTACAATGAGCAGTTCTTC	CASSQRVGYNEQFF
TRBJ2-7	.	TRBD2	TRBV5-1	TGCGCCAGCAGCCCCTGGACTAGCGGGGGGGCCCACGAGCAGTACTTC	CASSPWTSGGAHEQYF
TRBJ2-7	.	TRBD2	TRBV6-6	TGTGCCAGCAGCCCAAGTCCGCGGGGGACCTACGAGCAGTACTTC	CASSPSPRGTYEQYF
TRBJ2-4	.	.	TRBV6-2/TRBV6-3	TGTGCCAGCAGTGACATCCCAGGAGTGCTACTAGCCAAAAACATTCAGTACTTC	CASSDIPGVLLAKNIQYF
TRBJ2-3	.	TRBD2	TRBV7-3	TGTGCCAGCAGCCCAAAGAGTGCGGGGGGCGAAGATACGCAGTATTTT	CASSPKSAGGEDTQYF
TRBJ2-7	.	.	TRBV20-1	TGCAGTGCTAGAGATCGGCTAGCTGCCTCCTACGAGCAGTACTTC	CSARDRLAASYEQYF
TRBJ1-6	.	TRBD1	TRBV25-1	TGTGCCAGCAGACAAACAGGGGGGCCCTATAATTCACCCCTCCACTTT	CASRQTGGPYNSPLHF
TRBJ2-1	.	.	TRBV6-1	TGTGCCAGCAGTGAAGCAGGGTTGAAGTTCTTC	CASSEAGLKFF
TRBJ1-2	.	.	TRBV12-3/TRBV12-4	TGTGCCAGCAGTGACAGGCCGAGGGATGGCTACACCTTC	CASSDRPRDGYTF
TRBJ1-5	.	TRBD1	TRBV7-9	TGTGCCAGCACTTCATCAGGGACAGGGGAAAATCAGCCCCAGCATTTT	CASTSSGTGENQPQHF
TRBJ1-4	.	.	TRBV2	TGTGCCAGCAGTCATTCCCGGGACACCCAAGATGAAAAACTGTTTTTT	CASSHSRDTQDEKLFF
TRBJ1-5	.	TRBD1	TRBV20-1	TGCAGTGCTAGCAAGGGGACAGGGAATCAGCCCCAGCATTTT	CSASKGTGNQPQHF
TRBJ2-7	few	TRBD1	TRBV28	TGTGCCAGCAGGGGGACAGGGGCGACCTACGAGCAGTACTTC	CASRGTGATYEQYF
TRBJ2-3	few	TRBD2	TRBV12-3/TRBV12-4	TGTGCCAGTCCGAGTCCTATCCTAGCGGGGGCCCCAGGGGGCACAGATACGCAGTATTTT	CASPSPILAGAPGGTDTQYF
TRBJ2-1	few	TRBD1	TRBV27	TGTGCCAGCAGTCCACAGGGGACCTACAATGAGCAGTTCTTC	CASSPQGTYNEQFF
TRBJ2-5	.	TRBD1	TRBV28	TGTGCCAGCCCCCACCCAACGACAGGGGTGGCGGAGACCCAGTACTTC	CASPHPTTGVAETQYF
TRBJ2-5	few	TRBD2	TRBV2	TGTGCCAGCAATCAAGCGGGGCCGCAAGGGGAGCAGTACTTC	CASNQAGPQGEQYF